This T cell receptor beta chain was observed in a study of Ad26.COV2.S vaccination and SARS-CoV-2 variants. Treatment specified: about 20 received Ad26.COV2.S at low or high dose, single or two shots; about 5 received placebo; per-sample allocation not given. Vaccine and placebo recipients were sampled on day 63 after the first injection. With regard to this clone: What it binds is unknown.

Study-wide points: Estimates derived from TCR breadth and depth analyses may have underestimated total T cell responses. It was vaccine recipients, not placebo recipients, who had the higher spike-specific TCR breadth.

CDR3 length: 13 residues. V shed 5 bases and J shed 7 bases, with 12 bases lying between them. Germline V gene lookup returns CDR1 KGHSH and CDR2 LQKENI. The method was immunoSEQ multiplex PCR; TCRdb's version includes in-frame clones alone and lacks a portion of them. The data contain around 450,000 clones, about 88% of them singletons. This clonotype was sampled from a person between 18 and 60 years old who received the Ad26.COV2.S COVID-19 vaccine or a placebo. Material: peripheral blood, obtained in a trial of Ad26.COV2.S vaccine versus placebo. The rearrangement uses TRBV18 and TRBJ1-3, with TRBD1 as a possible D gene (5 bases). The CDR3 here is CASSSDSGNTIYF. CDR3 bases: TGTGCCAGCTCATCCGACTCAGGGAACACCATATATTTT.